A selection of T cell receptor beta chains follows, all from one sample in a study of shared clonotypes between healthy human individuals. Only in-frame clones appear in the TCRdb table, and some are missing; sequencing was by immunoSEQ multiplex PCR. The profile shows under 2,000,000 clones, about 95% of them singletons. Specimen: naive CD8+ T cells sorted from blood. The receptors here all came from a man between 18 and 35 years old in good health. The CDR3 runs from the conserved cysteine through the conserved F or W. Each record gives: V gene, J gene, D gene, clone size, CDR3 DNA, CDR3 protein. D genes are given only for firm matches. Not all rows give a size; the values are once, few, many and, for expanded clones, a class.

TRBV2	TRBJ2-3	TRBD2	-	TGTGCCACCACGCCGGGAGGGCGTTACACAGATACGCAGTATTTT	CATTPGGRYTDTQYF
TRBV11-2	TRBJ2-3	-	-	TGTGCCAGCAGCTCCACTAGGGATACGCAGTATTTT	CASSSTRDTQYF
TRBV28	TRBJ2-5	-	-	TGTGCCAGCAGTTTACGAATAGTTATGGAGACCCAGTACTTC	CASSLRIVMETQYF
TRBV4-1	TRBJ2-3	-	-	TGCGCCAGCAGCCAAGATGCCCCGGCAACCAGCACAGATACGCAGTATTTT	CASSQDAPATSTDTQYF
TRBV27	TRBJ1-3	-	once	TGTGCCAGCAGTTTAGAGGGAAACTCTGGAAACACCATATATTTT	CASSLEGNSGNTIYF
TRBV2	TRBJ2-7	TRBD1	-	TGTGCCAGCAGTGAGGAGGGGACAGGGTTCTACGAGCAGTACTTC	CASSEEGTGFYEQYF
TRBV7-2	TRBJ2-7	-	-	TGTGCCAGCAGCTTGGAGGGGGACTCCTACGAGCAGTACTTC	CASSLEGDSYEQYF
TRBV14	TRBJ2-7	TRBD2	-	TGTGCCAGCAGCAGCGGGGCCCACTACGAGCAGTACTTC	CASSSGAHYEQYF
TRBV19	TRBJ1-1	-	-	TGTGCCAGTATAGGGGGGGACTCCGACACTGAAGCTTTCTTT	CASIGGDSDTEAFF
TRBV27	TRBJ1-4	-	-	TGTGCCAGCAGTTTGTCGGGGGCGGGTGAAAAACTGTTTTTT	CASSLSGAGEKLFF
TRBV30	TRBJ2-7	TRBD1	-	TGTGCCTGGAGCACCGGGACAGGGTTTGAGGAGCAGTACTTC	CAWSTGTGFEEQYF
TRBV27	TRBJ2-7	TRBD2	-	TGTGCCAGCAGTTCGACTAGCGGAGGGGTACAGTACTTC	CASSSTSGGVQYF
TRBV7-2	TRBJ2-6	-	-	TGTGCCAGCAGCACCATATTGATAGGAGCTGGGGCCAACGTCCTGACTTTC	CASSTILIGAGANVLTF
TRBV4-3	TRBJ2-3	-	-	TGCGCCAGCAGCCAAGAAACCGGGGATACGCAGTATTTT	CASSQETGDTQYF
TRBV4-3	TRBJ2-5	-	-	TGCGCCAGCAGCCAAGTGGTACAGAAAGAGACCCAGTACTTC	CASSQVVQKETQYF
TRBV27	TRBJ1-1	-	few	TGTGCCAGCAGTTTCGGGGGAGAGTTCGCTGAAGCTTTCTTT	CASSFGGEFAEAFF
TRBV9	TRBJ1-3	-	-	TGTGCCAGCAGCGTAGAAGGTATCTCCGGAAACACCATATATTTT	CASSVEGISGNTIYF
TRBV29-1	TRBJ2-3	-	-	TGCAGCGTCGAGGACCCTGCAAATACGCAGTATTTT	CSVEDPANTQYF
TRBV11-2	TRBJ2-7	TRBD1	-	TGTGCCAGCAGCTTAGAAGGGGGCGCCCCCTACGAGCAGTACTTC	CASSLEGGAPYEQYF
TRBV6-5	TRBJ2-2	TRBD1	-	TGTGCCAGCAGTCGACAGGGGGAGAGCGGGGAGCTGTTTTTT	CASSRQGESGELFF
TRBV4-1	TRBJ2-2	-	once	TGCGCCAGCAGCCTTCGACAGGCGACGGGGGAGCTGTTTTTT	CASSLRQATGELFF
TRBV7-9	TRBJ2-7	-	-	TGTGCCAGCAGCTCCCCCCACGAGCAGTACTTC	CASSSPHEQYF
TRBV4-3	TRBJ2-2	TRBD2	-	TGCGCCAGCAGCCAAGATCGGGAGGGGATGGGCACCGGGGAGCTGTTTTTT	CASSQDREGMGTGELFF
TRBV4-3	TRBJ2-1	TRBD1	once	TGCGCCAGCAGCCAAGATTGGACAGGGGGGGACAATGAGCAGTTCTTC	CASSQDWTGGDNEQFF
TRBV4-1	TRBJ2-5	-	-	TGCGCCAGCAGCCAAGAGAGCGGCGAGGGAGAGACCCAGTACTTC	CASSQESGEGETQYF
TRBV6-1	TRBJ1-1	TRBD1	-	TGTGCCAGCAGTGGAGAACGGGCAGGGGGGTCGAACACTGAAGCTTTCTTT	CASSGERAGGSNTEAFF
TRBV13	TRBJ2-7	-	-	TGTGCCAGCAGCCAGGGGGGGAAGGTGGGACTTTACGAGCAGTACTTC	CASSQGGKVGLYEQYF
TRBV9	TRBJ2-1	TRBD1	-	TGTGCCAGCAGCGTAGTGGACGGACAGGCGGAAGGGTACAATGAGCAGTTCTTC	CASSVVDGQAEGYNEQFF
TRBV29-1	TRBJ2-5	-	-	TGCAGCGTTGGAGGCACCGAAGAGACCCAGTACTTC	CSVGGTEETQYF
TRBV6-1	TRBJ2-1	-	-	TGTGCCAGCAGAGGTGGGATATACAATGAGCAGTTCTTC	CASRGGIYNEQFF
TRBV19	TRBJ1-1	-	-	TGTGCCAGTAAGGAGTTCATGAACACTGAAGCTTTCTTT	CASKEFMNTEAFF
TRBV27	TRBJ2-1	-	-	TGTGCCAGCAGTACTTTTATTGTTGGGGGTCCCTACAATGAGCAGTTCTTC	CASSTFIVGGPYNEQFF
TRBV5-1	TRBJ1-1	-	-	TGCGCCAGCAGGCACTCGGGGTCGTCGAACACTGAAGCTTTCTTT	CASRHSGSSNTEAFF
TRBV27	TRBJ1-5	-	-	TGTGCCAGCAGCCAACAGGGCGCCTATCAGCCCCAGCATTTT	CASSQQGAYQPQHF
TRBV5-4	TRBJ2-7	-	-	TGTGCCAGCAGCGACCGGGACGGTAACTACGAGCAGTACTTC	CASSDRDGNYEQYF
TRBV2	TRBJ2-7	TRBD1	-	TGTGCCAGCAGCTTCGACAGGGCCTACGAGCAGTACTTC	CASSFDRAYEQYF
TRBV29-1	TRBJ2-1	TRBD2	-	TGCAGCGTTGAGTCGCTAGCGGGAGGGATCAATGAGCAGTTCTTC	CSVESLAGGINEQFF
TRBV11-2	TRBJ2-7	TRBD2	-	TGTGCCAGCAGCCCCCGGACTGGCGCGGGGGGATACGAGCAGTACTTC	CASSPRTGAGGYEQYF
TRBV5-1	TRBJ2-7	-	-	TGCGCCAGCAGCTTCGGAACAGGCTACGAGCAGTACTTC	CASSFGTGYEQYF
TRBV7-9	TRBJ2-7	-	-	TGTGCCAGCAGCTTAACGGACGAGCAGTACTTC	CASSLTDEQYF
TRBV27	TRBJ2-7	-	-	TGTGCCAGCAAAGAAGCGCAGGGGTGGGACGAGCAGTACTTC	CASKEAQGWDEQYF
TRBV5-6	TRBJ2-7	-	-	TGTGCCAGCAGCTTGGGAGTAGGGGCCGAGCAGTACTTC	CASSLGVGAEQYF